One sample yielded the 31 T cell receptor beta chains listed below, sequenced in a study of low-dose radiotherapy and immunotherapy resistance in tumors. First-strand cDNA used TRAV- and TRBV-specific primers, covering alpha and beta chains. Over approximately 20 PCR cycles, TCRs were amplified from a constant-region primer and V-primer adapter. TCRdb reprocessed the reads with MiXCR, giving one entry per CDR3 protein. This sample carries about 10,000 distinct CDR3 sequences, 35% to 50% of them seen once, and the ten largest clones take 5.5% to 6.5%. The receptors stem from a human donor with advanced metastatic prostate, ovarian, gallbladder or colorectal cancer (not recorded which). This table probably holds off-target reads from a library built for another chain.

The chain joins TRBV20-1 to TRBJ2-3, with D tentatively TRBD1 (5 bases). Germline V gene lookup returns CDR1 DFQATT and CDR2 SNEGSKA (reference sequence). The CDR3 loop spans 15 amino acids. V was pared by 6 bases and J by 2 bases, with 18 bases between. The CDR3 spells CSANQGVGHTDTQYF. CDR3 nucleotide sequence: TGCAGTGCAAACCAGGGTGTTGGGCACACAGATACGCAGTATTTT.

This chain joins TRBV7-6 and TRBJ2-7; TRBD1 aligns across 8 bases. J lost 4 bases, V lost 5 bases, and 4 bases had no gene match. This CDR3 has 13 residues. Germline V lookup: CDR1 SGHVS, CDR2 FNYEAQ. The CDR3 DNA follows: TGTGCCAGCAGCACAGGACAGGGTTACGAGCAGTACTTC. Protein sequence: CASSTGQGYEQYF.

The chain is built from TRBV30 and TRBJ2-1; D is tentatively TRBD1 or TRBD2 (6 bases each). There are 12 residues in the CDR3. Trimming pared 5 bases from V and 7 bases from J, leaving 12 bases between. Germline CDR1 is GTSNPN and CDR2 is SVGIG (reference sequence). CDR3 sequence: CAWDGGGNEQFF. The CDR3 DNA reads as TGTGCCTGGGATGGAGGGGGGAATGAGCAGTTCTTC. Full variable domain (missing parts from reference TRBV30 and TRBJ2-1): SQTIHQWPATLVQPVGSPLSLECTVEGTSNPNLYWYRQAAGRGLQLLFYSVGIGQISSEVPQNLSASRPQDRQFILSSKKLLLSDSGFYLCAWDGGGNEQFFGPGTRLTVL.

The gene calls are TRBV11-1 and TRBJ2-1; 8 bases line up with TRBD2. Per germline, CDR1 SGHAT and CDR2 FQDESV (reference sequence). Trimming cost V 4 bases and J 1 base; bases outside gene matches: 3. CDR3 size: 15 residues. The CDR3 DNA reads TGTGCCAGCAGCTCCGGGACTAGATCCTACAATGAGCAGTTCTTC. It translates to CASSSGTRSYNEQFF.

This chain links TRBV5-4 with TRBJ2-3; perhaps TRBD2 as D (6 bases). The germline gives CDR1 SGHNT, CDR2 YYREEE (reference sequence). The CDR3 length is 14 residues. Between the trimmed V and J ends, which lost 0 bases and 4 bases, there was a span of 9 bases. CDR3 sequence reads: CASSLVREADTQYF. The CDR3 bases are TGTGCCAGCAGCTTGGTAAGGGAGGCAGATACGCAGTATTTT.

In DNA, the CDR3 is TGTGCCACCAGCCGCCCGGTGAGTGGGCGCACAGATACGCAGTATTTT. Translating gives CATSRPVSGRTDTQYF. The V and J genes are TRBV15 and TRBJ2-3; D is unresolved. Trimming stripped 5 bases from V and 1 base from J, with 16 bases between. This CDR3 spans 16 amino acids. Germline V gene lookup returns CDR1 LNHNV and CDR2 YYDKDF (reference sequence).

This clonotype was recorded a few times. The genes are TRBV5-6 and TRBJ1-1, with D maybe TRBD1 (5 bases). Germline CDR1 SGHDT, CDR2 YYEEEE. The CDR3 contains 15 residues. V lost 4 bases, J lost 1 base, and 14 bases lay in between. The CDR3 nucleotides are TGTGCCAGCAGCCCGAATCTGGGGGGGAACACTGAAGCTTTCTTT. Its protein product is CASSPNLGGNTEAFF.

This clonotype was counted a few times. J is TRBJ1-1 and V is TRBV12-3 or TRBV12-4, with D perhaps TRBD1 (5 bases). V was cut by 3 bases and J by 6 bases, with 11 bases left in between. This CDR3 has 13 residues. This chain's CDR3 is CASSLSEGAEAFF. CDR3 bases: TGTGCCAGCAGTTTGAGTGAAGGGGCTGAAGCTTTCTTT.

In its sample, this clonotype was seen a few times. V is TRBV5-4 and J is TRBJ2-1; perhaps TRBD1 as D (6 bases). The V and J ends lost 0 bases and 5 bases respectively, with 12 bases between them. The CDR3 contains 15 residues. Germline lookup yields CDR1 SGHNT and CDR2 YYREEE (reference sequence). CDR3 residues: CASSLGGGPHNEQFF. The CDR3 DNA is TGTGCCAGCAGCTTGGGAGGGGGTCCTCACAATGAGCAGTTCTTC.

By proportion, this clonotype is medium-sized. The V and J genes are TRBV5-1 and TRBJ2-1; D is perhaps TRBD2 (6 bases). CDR3 length: 16 amino acids. V was pared by 0 bases and J by 0 bases, with 10 bases between. Germline CDR1 SGHRS, CDR2 YFSETQ. The CDR3 reads CASSLERLGSYNEQFF. The DNA of the CDR3 is TGCGCCAGCAGCTTGGAACGACTAGGCTCCTACAATGAGCAGTTCTTC.

This chain connects TRBV5-1 to TRBJ2-7; the D gene is possibly TRBD2 (7 bases). The germline V gene encodes CDR1 SGHRS and CDR2 YFSETQ. The CDR3 loop spans 15 amino acids. The V gene lost 4 bases and the J gene lost 5 bases, with 19 bases spanning the gap. The DNA for the CDR3 is TGCGCCAGCAGCGCGGTCGGCGGGGGCTACGACGAGCAGTACTTC. It translates to CASSAVGGGYDEQYF.

This chain connects TRBV12-3 or TRBV12-4 to TRBJ2-1; tentative D call: TRBD2 (6 bases). The germline V and J ends were trimmed by 0 bases and 9 bases, with 12 bases remaining between them. The CDR3 extends over 14 amino acids. CDR3 bases: TGTGCCAGCAGTTTAGCGCGCGGGGTGGGTGAGCAGTTCTTC. Protein product: CASSLARGVGEQFF.

This clonotype counts as medium-sized. The chain recombines TRBV15 with TRBJ2-7, with 7 bases aligning to TRBD2. In germline, CDR1 is LNHNV, CDR2 YYDKDF (reference sequence). This CDR3 is built from 14 residues. The ends lost 1 base at V and 7 bases at J; junction bases unmatched: 7. CDR3 amino acids: CATSRGGGTGEQYF. For the CDR3, the DNA is TGTGCCACCAGCAGAGGGGGGGGGACGGGTGAGCAGTACTTC.

The chain recombines TRBV9 with TRBJ2-4, with TRBD2 matching over 8 bases. The CDR3 loop spans 15 amino acids. Trimming at V came to 3 bases and at J to 0 bases, leaving 2 bases not matched to a gene. The germline gives CDR1 SGDLS, CDR2 YYNGEE. CDR3 in DNA: TGTGCCAGCAGCGCCGGGAGGGCAGCCAAAAACATTCAGTACTTC. Encoded protein: CASSAGRAAKNIQYF.

By sample fraction, this clonotype is medium-sized. J is TRBJ2-7 and V is TRBV7-2; D remains unclear. The CDR3 covers 10 residues. The germline V gene encodes CDR1 SGHTA and CDR2 FQGNSA. Trimming removed 8 bases at V and 3 bases at J, with 5 bases between. The CDR3 reads CASGYYEQYF. The CDR3, as DNA: TGTGCCAGCGGCTACTACGAGCAGTACTTC.

This chain connects TRBV4-1 to TRBJ1-1; perhaps TRBD1 as D (5 bases). Per the germline V gene, CDR1 is MGHRA and CDR2 is YSYEKL. The CDR3 is 14 amino acids. V lost 1 base and J 6 bases, leaving 12 bases between the germline ends. As DNA, the CDR3 is TGCGCCAGCAGCCAAGGGGGGGGGGGACCTGAAGCTTTCTTT. It yields the protein CASSQGGGGPEAFF.

The V gene is TRBV11-2, the J gene TRBJ2-1; a possible D gene is TRBD1 (5 bases). The V gene lost 4 bases and the J gene lost 1 base, with 11 bases spanning the gap. Germline CDR1 reads SGHAT; CDR2 reads FQNNGV. CDR3 length equals 15 residues. The CDR3 nucleotides are TGTGCCAGCAGCTCCCTCAGGGTGTCCTACAATGAGCAGTTCTTC. Translating it yields CASSSLRVSYNEQFF.

This clonotype was seen a few times. This chain links TRBV20-1 with TRBJ2-3; 7 positions match TRBD2. The germline V gene encodes CDR1 DFQATT and CDR2 SNEGSKA (reference sequence). V shed 7 bases, J shed 0 bases, and the junction held 7 bases outside the gene matches. The CDR3 loop spans 14 amino acids. The CDR3 bases are TGCAGTGTAAGGGACTACCTAAGCACAGATACGCAGTATTTT. Translating it yields CSVRDYLSTDTQYF.

V usage is TRBV5-1 and J usage is TRBJ2-7; 7 bases align to TRBD1. V was pared by 5 bases and J by 4 bases, with 6 bases of the junction left unmatched. Germline-derived CDR1 and CDR2 are SGHRS and YFSETQ. This CDR3 region has 13 residues. The CDR3: CASSKQGTYEQYF. CDR3 nucleotides: TGCGCCAGCAGTAAACAGGGGACGTACGAGCAGTACTTC.

Judged by abundance, this clonotype is medium-sized (0.01 to 0.1%). The gene calls are TRBV2 and TRBJ1-5; D possibly corresponds to TRBD1 (5 bases). The CDR3 has 14 amino acids. Germline V gives CDR1 SNHLY, CDR2 FYNNEI. V was clipped by 0 bases and J by 2 bases, with 5 bases between them. CDR3: CASSEAGGNQPQHF. CDR3 sequence (DNA): TGTGCCAGCAGTGAAGCAGGGGGCAATCAGCCCCAGCATTTT. The full variable domain, completed using reference TRBV2 and TRBJ1-5, is EPEVTQTPSHQVTQMGQEVILRCVPISNHLYFYWYRQILGQKVEFLVSFYNNEISEKSEIFDDQFSVERPDGSNFTLKIRSTKLEDSAMYFCASSEAGGNQPQHFGDGTRLSIL.

The chain is built from TRBV6-2 or TRBV6-3 and TRBJ1-4, with D possibly TRBD1 on 5 matching bases. Trimming stripped 5 bases from V and 8 bases from J, with 18 bases between. This CDR3 spans 15 amino acids. CDR1 is MNHEY and CDR2 is SVGEGT in the germline V gene. CDR3 region: CASSRSGPKREKLFF. DNA of the CDR3: TGTGCCAGCAGTCGCTCGGGACCAAAGAGGGAAAAACTGTTTTTT.

The V and J genes are TRBV14 and TRBJ1-4; 8 nucleotides align to TRBD1. The CDR3 runs to 15 residues. The V gene end was trimmed by 4 bases and the J gene end by 7 bases; junction bases not matched to a gene: 8. CDR1 is SGHDN and CDR2 is FVKESK in the germline V gene. CDR3 in amino acids: CASSRAGQGGEKLFF. Here the CDR3 DNA reads TGTGCCAGCAGCCGGGCAGGACAGGGAGGTGAAAAACTGTTTTTT.

Relative to its sample, this clonotype is medium-sized. The chain uses TRBV28 and TRBJ2-7; D gene uncertain. CDR1 is MDHEN and CDR2 is SYDVKM in the germline V gene. V was pared by 6 bases and J by 0 bases, with 3 bases between. This CDR3 contains 11 residues. The CDR3 DNA reads TGTGCCAGCAGGAGCTCCTACGAGCAGTACTTC. Amino acid sequence: CASRSSYEQYF.

The table lists this clonotype with a few counts. This chain links TRBV5-1 with TRBJ2-7; weak D call: TRBD2 (6 bases). Germline CDR1 SGHRS, CDR2 YFSETQ. The V and J ends lost 3 bases and 3 bases respectively, with 13 bases between them. The CDR3 runs to 14 residues. CDR3 sequence (DNA): TGCGCCAGCAGCTCCGGAGGGTTGAACTACGAGCAGTACTTC. Its protein is CASSSGGLNYEQYF.

A few counts support this clonotype. This chain links TRBV5-1 with TRBJ2-3; 9 nucleotides agree with TRBD2. Per the germline V gene, CDR1 is SGHRS and CDR2 is YFSETQ. This CDR3 is 14 amino acids long. V was clipped by 5 bases and J by 6 bases; unmatched bases: 7. The CDR3 sequence: CASRVAGVRDTQYF. The CDR3 DNA follows: TGCGCCAGCAGGGTAGCGGGAGTTAGGGATACGCAGTATTTT.

This chain connects TRBV20-1 to TRBJ2-7; D is ambiguous. Germline V lookup: CDR1 DFQATT, CDR2 SNEGSKA (reference sequence). Trimming pared 0 bases from V and 2 bases from J, leaving 8 bases between. CDR3 length: 13 amino acids. The CDR3 protein is CSARDLGTYEQYF. In DNA form, the CDR3 reads TGCAGTGCTAGAGATTTGGGAACCTACGAGCAGTACTTC.

The V gene is TRBV7-2, the J gene TRBJ1-1; 7 positions match TRBD1. V trimming: 5 bases; J trimming: 4 bases; junction bases outside the gene matches: 4. Germline V gene data show CDR1 as SGHTA and CDR2 as FQGNSA. CDR3 length: 13 residues. CDR3 in DNA: TGTGCCAGCAGCCCAGGGGGAGGCACTGAAGCTTTCTTT. This codes for CASSPGGGTEAFF. The variable domain in full, with the rest retrieved from reference TRBV7-2 and TRBJ1-1, is GAGVSQSPSNKVTEKGKDVELRCDPISGHTALYWYRQSLGQGLEFLIYFQGNSAPDKSGLPSDRFSAERTGGSVSTLTIQRTQQEDSAVYLCASSPGGGTEAFFGQGTRLTVV.

The chain uses TRBV5-4 and TRBJ2-1; D gene unclear. The CDR3 is 12 amino acids. V was cut by 4 bases and J by 5 bases, with 7 bases left in between. The germline V gene encodes CDR1 SGHNT and CDR2 YYREEE (reference sequence). The CDR3 coding sequence is TGTGCCAGCAGCCGAACGGACAATGAGCAGTTCTTC. Translated, it gives CASSRTDNEQFF. The complete variable domain, with remaining parts taken from reference TRBV5-4 and TRBJ2-1, reads ETGVTQSPTHLIKTRGQQVTLRCSSQSGHNTVSWYQQALGQGPQFIFQYYREEENGRGNFPPRFSGLQFPNYSSELNVNALELDDSALYLCASSRTDNEQFFGPGTRLTVL.

This sequence joins TRBV6-2 or TRBV6-3 and TRBJ1-6; TRBD1 agrees at 7 bases. The V segment lost 2 bases and the J segment 7 bases; nucleotides outside the gene matches: 2. The CDR3 totals 14 residues. CDR1 is MNHEY, CDR2 SVGEGT, per germline. CDR3 residues: CASSYGGQNSPLHF. For the CDR3, the DNA is TGTGCCAGCAGTTACGGGGGACAGAATTCACCCCTCCACTTT.

The V and J genes are TRBV4-3 and TRBJ1-2; D gene ambiguous. The germline V gene encodes CDR1 LGHNA and CDR2 YSLEER. Trimming stripped 4 bases from V and 0 bases from J, with 12 bases between. This CDR3 has 15 residues. The CDR3 DNA is TGCGCCAGCAGCCCATCACGGTCCTCTAACTATGGCTACACCTTC. Translated: CASSPSRSSNYGYTF.

This chain connects TRBV7-9 to TRBJ1-2; D might be TRBD1 (6 bases). This CDR3 has 15 residues. CDR1 is SEHNR, CDR2 FQNEAQ, per germline (reference sequence). Trimming cost V 1 base and J 5 bases, with 14 bases left between them. In DNA form, the CDR3 reads TGTGCCAGCAGCTTAGTGGGGGCCGCTATTTATGGCTACACCTTC. Translating it yields CASSLVGAAIYGYTF.